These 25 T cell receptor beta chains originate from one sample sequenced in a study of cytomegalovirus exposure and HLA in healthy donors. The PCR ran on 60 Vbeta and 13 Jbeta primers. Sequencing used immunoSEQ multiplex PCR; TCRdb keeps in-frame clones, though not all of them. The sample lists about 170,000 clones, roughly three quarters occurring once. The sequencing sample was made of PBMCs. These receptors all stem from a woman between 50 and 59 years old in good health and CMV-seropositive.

The CDR3 spells CASSLPQGRDEQFF. CDR3 DNA sequence: TGTGCCAGCAGTTTACCTCAGGGTAGGGATGAGCAGTTCTTC. The J gene is TRBJ2-1, the V gene TRBV28; possible D gene TRBD1, 5 bases. V lost 2 bases to trimming and J lost 8 bases, with 13 bases between them. Germline-derived CDR1 and CDR2 are MDHEN and SYDVKM. The CDR3 consists of 14 residues.

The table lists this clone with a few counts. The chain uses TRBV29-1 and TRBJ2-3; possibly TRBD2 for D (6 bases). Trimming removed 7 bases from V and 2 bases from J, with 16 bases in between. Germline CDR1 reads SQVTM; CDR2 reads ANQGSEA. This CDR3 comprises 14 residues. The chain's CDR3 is CSARDFQDTDTQYF. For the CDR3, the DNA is TGCAGCGCGAGGGACTTCCAGGACACAGATACGCAGTATTTT.

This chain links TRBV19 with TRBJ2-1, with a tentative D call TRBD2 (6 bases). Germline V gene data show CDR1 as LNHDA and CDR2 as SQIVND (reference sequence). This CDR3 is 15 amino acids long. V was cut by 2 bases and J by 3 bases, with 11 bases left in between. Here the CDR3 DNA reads TGTGCCAGTAGTATATTCGGGGACTTCTACAATGAGCAGTTCTTC. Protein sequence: CASSIFGDFYNEQFF.

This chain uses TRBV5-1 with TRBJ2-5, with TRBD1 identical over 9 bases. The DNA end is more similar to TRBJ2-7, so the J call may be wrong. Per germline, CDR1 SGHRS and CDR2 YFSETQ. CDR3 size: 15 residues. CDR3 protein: CASSPIGQGTNEQYF. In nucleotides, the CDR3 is TGCGCCAGCAGCCCCATCGGACAGGGGACCAACGAGCAGTACTTC.

CDR3 amino acids: CALQMIGGRNIQYF. The CDR3 nucleotides are TGTGCCCTACAGATGATCGGGGGTAGAAACATTCAGTACTTC. The gene calls are TRBV30 and TRBJ2-4; possibly TRBD2 for D (6 bases). Trimming took 8 bases from V and 6 from J, leaving 20 bases between them. This CDR3 contains 14 residues. Germline V CDR1 and CDR2: GTSNPN, SVGIG (reference sequence).

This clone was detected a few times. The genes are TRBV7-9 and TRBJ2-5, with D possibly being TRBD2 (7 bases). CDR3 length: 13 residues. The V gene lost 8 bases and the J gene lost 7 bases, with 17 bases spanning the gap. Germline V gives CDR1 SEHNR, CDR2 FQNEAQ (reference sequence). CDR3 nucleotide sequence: TGTGCCAGCCGGCGGGGGCCCGAAGGGACCCAGTACTTC. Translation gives CASRRGPEGTQYF.

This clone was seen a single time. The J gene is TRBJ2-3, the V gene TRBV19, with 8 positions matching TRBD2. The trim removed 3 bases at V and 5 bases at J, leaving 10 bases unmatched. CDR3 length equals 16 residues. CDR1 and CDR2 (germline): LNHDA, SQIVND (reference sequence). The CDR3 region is CASSISLAGSVDTQYF. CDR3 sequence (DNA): TGTGCCAGTAGTATCAGCCTAGCGGGTTCTGTAGATACGCAGTATTTT.

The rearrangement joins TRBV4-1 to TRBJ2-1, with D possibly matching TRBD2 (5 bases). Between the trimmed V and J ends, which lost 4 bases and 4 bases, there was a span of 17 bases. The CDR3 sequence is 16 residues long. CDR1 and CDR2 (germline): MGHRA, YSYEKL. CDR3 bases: TGCGCCAGCAGCCTTAGGGCGGGTACAGTTTACAATGAGCAGTTCTTC. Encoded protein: CASSLRAGTVYNEQFF.

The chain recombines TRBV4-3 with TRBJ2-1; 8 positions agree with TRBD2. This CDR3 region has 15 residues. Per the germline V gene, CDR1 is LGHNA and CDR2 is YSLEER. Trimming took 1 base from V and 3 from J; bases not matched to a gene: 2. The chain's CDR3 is CASSQVSGSYNEQFF. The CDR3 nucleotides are TGCGCCAGCAGCCAAGTCAGCGGGAGCTACAATGAGCAGTTCTTC.

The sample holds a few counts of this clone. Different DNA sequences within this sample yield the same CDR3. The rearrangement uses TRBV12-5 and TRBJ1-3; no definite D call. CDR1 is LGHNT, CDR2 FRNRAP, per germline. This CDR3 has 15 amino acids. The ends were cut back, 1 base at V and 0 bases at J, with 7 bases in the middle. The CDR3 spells CASGLGQRSGNTIYF. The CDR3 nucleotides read TGTGCTAGTGGTTTGGGACAACGCTCTGGAAACACCATATATTTT.

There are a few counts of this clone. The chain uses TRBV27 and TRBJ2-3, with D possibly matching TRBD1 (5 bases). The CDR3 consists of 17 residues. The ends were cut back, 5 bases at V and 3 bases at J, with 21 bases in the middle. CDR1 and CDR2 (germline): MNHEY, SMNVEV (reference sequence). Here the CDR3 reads CASSPQGAAISTDTQYF. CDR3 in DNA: TGTGCCAGCAGTCCCCAAGGGGCCGCCATTTCAACAGATACGCAGTATTTT.

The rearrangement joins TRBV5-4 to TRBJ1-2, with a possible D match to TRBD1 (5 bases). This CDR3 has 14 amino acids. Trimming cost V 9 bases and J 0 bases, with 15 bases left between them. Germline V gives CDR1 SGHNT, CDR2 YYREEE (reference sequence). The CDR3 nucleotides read TGTGCCACAGACAGAGAACTTACTAACTATGGCTACACCTTC. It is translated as CATDRELTNYGYTF. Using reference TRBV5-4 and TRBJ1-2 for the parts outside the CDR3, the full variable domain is ETGVTQSPTHLIKTRGQQVTLRCSSQSGHNTVSWYQQALGQGPQFIFQYYREEENGRGNFPPRFSGLQFPNYSSELNVNALELDDSALYLCATDRELTNYGYTFGSGTRLTVV.

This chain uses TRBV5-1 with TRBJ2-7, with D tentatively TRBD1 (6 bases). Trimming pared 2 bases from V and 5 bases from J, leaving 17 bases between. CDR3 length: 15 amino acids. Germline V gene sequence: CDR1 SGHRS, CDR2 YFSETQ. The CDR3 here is CASSFSQGMGDEQYF. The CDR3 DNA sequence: TGCGCCAGCAGCTTTAGTCAGGGGATGGGTGACGAGCAGTACTTC.

For the CDR3, the DNA is TGTGCCATCAGTGGACAGAGCTATGGCTACACCTTC. This translates into CAISGQSYGYTF. This sequence joins TRBV10-3 and TRBJ1-2; perhaps TRBD1 as D (5 bases). Germline CDR1 and CDR2: ENHRY and SYGVKD. Trimming cost V 4 bases and J 4 bases, with 7 bases left between them. There are 12 residues in the CDR3.

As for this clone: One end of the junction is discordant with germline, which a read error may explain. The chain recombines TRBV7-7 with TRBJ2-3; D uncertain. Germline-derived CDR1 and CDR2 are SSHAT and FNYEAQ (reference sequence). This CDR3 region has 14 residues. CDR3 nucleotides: TGTGCTAGCAGCCCTGGAGTAGGCACAGATACGCAGTATTTT. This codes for CASSPGVGTDTQYF. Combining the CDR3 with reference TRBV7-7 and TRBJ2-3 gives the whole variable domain GAGVSQSPRYKVTKRGQDVTLRCDPISSHATLYWYQQALGQGPEFLTYFNYEAQPDKSGLPSDRFSAERPEGSISTLTIQRTEQRDSAMYRCASSPGVGTDTQYFGPGTRLTVL.

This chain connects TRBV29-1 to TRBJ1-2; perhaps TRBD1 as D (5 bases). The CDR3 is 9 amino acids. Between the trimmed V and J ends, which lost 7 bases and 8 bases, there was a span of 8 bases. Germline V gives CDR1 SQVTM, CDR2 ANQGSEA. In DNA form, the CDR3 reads TGCAGCGAAGGGGAAGGCTACACCTTC. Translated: CSEGEGYTF.

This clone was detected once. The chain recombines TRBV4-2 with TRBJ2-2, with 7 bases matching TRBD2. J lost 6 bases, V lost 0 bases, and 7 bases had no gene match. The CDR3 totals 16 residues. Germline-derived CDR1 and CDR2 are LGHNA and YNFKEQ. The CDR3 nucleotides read TGTGCCAGCAGCCAAGAAAAGCGGGGCGGGTCCGGGGAGCTGTTTTTT. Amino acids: CASSQEKRGGSGELFF.

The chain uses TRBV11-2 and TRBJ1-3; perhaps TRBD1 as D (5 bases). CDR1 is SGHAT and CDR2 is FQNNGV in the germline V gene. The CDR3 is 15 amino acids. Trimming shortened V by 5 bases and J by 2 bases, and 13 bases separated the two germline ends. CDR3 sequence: CASSAIRGTGNTIYF. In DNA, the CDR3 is TGTGCCAGCAGCGCGATAAGGGGCACTGGAAACACCATATATTTT.

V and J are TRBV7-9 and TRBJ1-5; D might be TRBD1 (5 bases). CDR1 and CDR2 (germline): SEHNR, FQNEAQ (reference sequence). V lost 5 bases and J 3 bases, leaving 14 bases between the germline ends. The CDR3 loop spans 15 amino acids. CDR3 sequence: CASSMNRPPNQPQHF. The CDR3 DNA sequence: TGTGCCAGCAGCATGAACAGGCCCCCCAATCAGCCCCAGCATTTT.

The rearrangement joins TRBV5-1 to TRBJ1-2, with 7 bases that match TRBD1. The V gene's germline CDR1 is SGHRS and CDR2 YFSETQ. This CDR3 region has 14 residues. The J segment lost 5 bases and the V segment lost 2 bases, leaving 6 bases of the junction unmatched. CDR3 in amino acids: CASSFLQGQYGYTF. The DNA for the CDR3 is TGCGCCAGCAGCTTCTTACAGGGGCAATATGGCTACACCTTC.

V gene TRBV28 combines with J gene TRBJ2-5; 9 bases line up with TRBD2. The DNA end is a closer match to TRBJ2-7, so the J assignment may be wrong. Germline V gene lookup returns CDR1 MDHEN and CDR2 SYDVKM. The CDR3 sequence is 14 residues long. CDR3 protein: CASSPSGNYYEQYF. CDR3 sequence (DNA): TGTGCCAGCAGTCCTAGCGGGAACTACTACGAGCAGTACTTC.

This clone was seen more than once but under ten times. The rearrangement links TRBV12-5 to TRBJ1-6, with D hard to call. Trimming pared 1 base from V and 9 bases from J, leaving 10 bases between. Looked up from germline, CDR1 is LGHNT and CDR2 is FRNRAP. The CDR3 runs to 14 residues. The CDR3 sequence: CASGLGPVASPLHF. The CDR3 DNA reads TGTGCTAGTGGTTTGGGGCCCGTGGCTTCACCCCTCCACTTT.

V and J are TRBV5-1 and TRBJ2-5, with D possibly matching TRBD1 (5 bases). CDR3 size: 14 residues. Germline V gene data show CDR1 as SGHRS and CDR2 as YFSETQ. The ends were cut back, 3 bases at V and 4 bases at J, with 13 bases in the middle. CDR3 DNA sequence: TGCGCCAGCAGCTATCGGGTCCAGGGAGAGACCCAGTACTTC. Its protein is CASSYRVQGETQYF.

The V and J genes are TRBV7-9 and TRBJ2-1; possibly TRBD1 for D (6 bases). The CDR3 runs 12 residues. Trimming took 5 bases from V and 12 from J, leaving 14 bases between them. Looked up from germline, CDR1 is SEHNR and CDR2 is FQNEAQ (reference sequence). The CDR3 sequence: CASSDRTVGQFF. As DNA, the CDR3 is TGTGCCAGCAGCGATCGGACAGTTGGGCAGTTCTTC. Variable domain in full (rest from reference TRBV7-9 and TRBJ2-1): DTGVSQNPRHKITKRGQNVTFRCDPISEHNRLYWYRQTLGQGPEFLTYFQNEAQLEKSRLLSDRFSAERPKGSFSTLEIQRTEQGDSAMYLCASSDRTVGQFFGPGTRLTVL.

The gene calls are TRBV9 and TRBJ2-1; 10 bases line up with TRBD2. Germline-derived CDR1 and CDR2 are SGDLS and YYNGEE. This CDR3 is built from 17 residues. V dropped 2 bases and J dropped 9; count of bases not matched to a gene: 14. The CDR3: CASSVKGAGGPSSEQFF. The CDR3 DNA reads TGTGCCAGCAGCGTTAAGGGAGCGGGAGGGCCTAGCAGTGAGCAGTTCTTC.